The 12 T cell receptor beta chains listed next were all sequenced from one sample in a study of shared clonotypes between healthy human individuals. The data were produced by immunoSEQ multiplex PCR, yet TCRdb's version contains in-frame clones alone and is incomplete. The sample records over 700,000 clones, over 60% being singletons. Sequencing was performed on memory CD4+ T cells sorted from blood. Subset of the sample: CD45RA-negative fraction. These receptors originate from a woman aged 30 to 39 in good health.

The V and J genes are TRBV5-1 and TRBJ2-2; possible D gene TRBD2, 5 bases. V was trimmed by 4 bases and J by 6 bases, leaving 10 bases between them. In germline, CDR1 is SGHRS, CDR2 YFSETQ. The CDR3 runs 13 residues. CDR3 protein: CASSPIGAGELFF. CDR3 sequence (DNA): TGCGCCAGCAGCCCCATCGGGGCCGGGGAGCTGTTTTTT.

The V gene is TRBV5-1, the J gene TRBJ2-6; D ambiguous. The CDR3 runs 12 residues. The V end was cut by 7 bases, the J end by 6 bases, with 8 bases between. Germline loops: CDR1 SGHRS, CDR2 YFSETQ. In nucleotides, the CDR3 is TGCGCCAGCTCGCTTGAGGCCAACGTCCTGACTTTC. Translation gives CASSLEANVLTF.

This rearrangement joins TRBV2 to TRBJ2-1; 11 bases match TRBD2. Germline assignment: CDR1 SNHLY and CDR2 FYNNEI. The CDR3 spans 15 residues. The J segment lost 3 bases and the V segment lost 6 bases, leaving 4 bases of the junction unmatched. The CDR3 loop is CASRKTSGDYNEQFF. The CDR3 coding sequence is TGTGCCAGCAGGAAGACTAGCGGGGACTACAATGAGCAGTTCTTC.

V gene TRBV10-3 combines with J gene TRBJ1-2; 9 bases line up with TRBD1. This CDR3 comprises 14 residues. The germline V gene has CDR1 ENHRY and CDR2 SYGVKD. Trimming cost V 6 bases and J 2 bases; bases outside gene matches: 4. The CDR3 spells CAIRTGTGNYGYTF. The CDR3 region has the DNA TGTGCCATCAGGACCGGGACAGGGAACTATGGCTACACCTTC.

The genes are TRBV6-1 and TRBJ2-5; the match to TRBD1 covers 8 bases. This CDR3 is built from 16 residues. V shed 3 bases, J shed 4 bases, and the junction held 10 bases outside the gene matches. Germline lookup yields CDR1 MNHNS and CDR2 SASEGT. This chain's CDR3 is CASSEGPRGQGETQYF. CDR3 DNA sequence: TGTGCCAGCAGTGAGGGCCCCAGGGGGCAGGGAGAGACCCAGTACTTC.

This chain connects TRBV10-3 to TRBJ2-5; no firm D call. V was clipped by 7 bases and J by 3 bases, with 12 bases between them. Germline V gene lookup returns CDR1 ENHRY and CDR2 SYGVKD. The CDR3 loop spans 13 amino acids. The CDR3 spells CAIKSTEKETQYF. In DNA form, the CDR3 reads TGTGCCATCAAGAGTACGGAGAAAGAGACCCAGTACTTC.

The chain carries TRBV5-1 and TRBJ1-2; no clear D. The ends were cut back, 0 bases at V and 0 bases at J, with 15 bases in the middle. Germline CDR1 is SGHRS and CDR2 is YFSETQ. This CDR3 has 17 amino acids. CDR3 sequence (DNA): TGCGCCAGCAGCTTGGTTGGCCGAAGGCAGACTAACTATGGCTACACCTTC. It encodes CASSLVGRRQTNYGYTF.

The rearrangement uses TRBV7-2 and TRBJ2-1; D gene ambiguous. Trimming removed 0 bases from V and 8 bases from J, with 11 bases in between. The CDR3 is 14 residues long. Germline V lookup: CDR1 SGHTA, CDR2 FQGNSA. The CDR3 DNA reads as TGTGCCAGCAGCTTAGCTATTCGCAGTTATGAGCAGTTCTTC. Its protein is CASSLAIRSYEQFF.

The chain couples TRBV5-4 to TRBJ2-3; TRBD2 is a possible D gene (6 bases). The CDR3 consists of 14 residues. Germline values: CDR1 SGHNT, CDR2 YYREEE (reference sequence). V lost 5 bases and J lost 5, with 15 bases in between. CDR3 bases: TGTGCCAGCAGTCCCGTGCGGGACGGAGATACGCAGTATTTT. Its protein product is CASSPVRDGDTQYF.

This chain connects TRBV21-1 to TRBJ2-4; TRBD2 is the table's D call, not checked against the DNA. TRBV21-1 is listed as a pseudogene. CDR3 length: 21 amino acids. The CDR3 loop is CASSWGPGLAGILAAKNIQYF. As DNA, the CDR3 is TGTGCCAGCAGCTGGGGCCCGGGACTAGCGGGGATTCTCGCCGCCAAAAACATTCAGTACTTC.

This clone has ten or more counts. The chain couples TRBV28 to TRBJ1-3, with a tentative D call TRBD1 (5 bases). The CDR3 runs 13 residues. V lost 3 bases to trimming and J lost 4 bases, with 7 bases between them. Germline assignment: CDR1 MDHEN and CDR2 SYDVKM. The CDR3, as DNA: TGTGCCAGCAGTTTGACAGAAGGAAACACCATATATTTT. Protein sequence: CASSLTEGNTIYF.

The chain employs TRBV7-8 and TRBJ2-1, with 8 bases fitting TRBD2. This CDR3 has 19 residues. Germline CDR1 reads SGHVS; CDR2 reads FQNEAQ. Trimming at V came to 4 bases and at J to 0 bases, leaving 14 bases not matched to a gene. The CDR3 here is CASSSADGLAESSYNEQFF. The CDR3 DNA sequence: TGTGCCAGCAGCTCCGCAGACGGACTAGCCGAAAGCTCCTACAATGAGCAGTTCTTC.